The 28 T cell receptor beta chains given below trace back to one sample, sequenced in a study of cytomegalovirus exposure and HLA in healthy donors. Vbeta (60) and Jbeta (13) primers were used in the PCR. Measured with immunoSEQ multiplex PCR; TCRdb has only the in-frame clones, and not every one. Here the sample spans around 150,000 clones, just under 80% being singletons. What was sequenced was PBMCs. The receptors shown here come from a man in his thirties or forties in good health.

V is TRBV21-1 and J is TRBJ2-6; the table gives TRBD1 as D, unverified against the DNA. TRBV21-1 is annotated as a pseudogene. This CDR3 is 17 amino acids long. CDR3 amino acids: CASTSWQGAPGANVLTF. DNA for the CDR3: TGTGCCAGCACATCTTGGCAGGGGGCTCCTGGGGCCAACGTCCTGACTTTC.

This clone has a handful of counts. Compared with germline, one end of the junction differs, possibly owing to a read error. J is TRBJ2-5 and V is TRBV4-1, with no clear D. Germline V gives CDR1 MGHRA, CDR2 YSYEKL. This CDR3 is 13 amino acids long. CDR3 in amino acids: CASSQGIKGLEDF. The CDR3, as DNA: TGCGCCAGCAGCCAAGGGATAAAAGGTCTAGAGGACTTC.

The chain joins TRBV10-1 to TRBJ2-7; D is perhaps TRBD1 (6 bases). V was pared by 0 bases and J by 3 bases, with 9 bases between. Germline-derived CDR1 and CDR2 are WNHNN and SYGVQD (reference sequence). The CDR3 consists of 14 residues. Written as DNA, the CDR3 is TGCGCCAGCAGTGAGTCCGGGACATACTACGAGCAGTACTTC. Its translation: CASSESGTYYEQYF.

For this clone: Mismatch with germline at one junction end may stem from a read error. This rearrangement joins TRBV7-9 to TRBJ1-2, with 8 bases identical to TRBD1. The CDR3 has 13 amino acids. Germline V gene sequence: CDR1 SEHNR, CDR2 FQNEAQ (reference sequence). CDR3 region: CSSSDRGEGGYTF. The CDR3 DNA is TGTTCCAGCAGCGACAGGGGAGAAGGGGGCTACACCTTC.

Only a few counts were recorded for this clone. The chain's CDR3 is CASSLLESYEQFF. The CDR3 DNA sequence: TGTGCCAGCAGCTTATTAGAGTCCTATGAGCAGTTCTTC. V gene TRBV7-9 combines with J gene TRBJ2-1, with D unresolved. Germline CDR1 and CDR2: SEHNR and FQNEAQ (reference sequence). V was shortened by 2 bases and J by 8 bases, with 10 bases between the two germline ends. CDR3 length equals 13 residues.

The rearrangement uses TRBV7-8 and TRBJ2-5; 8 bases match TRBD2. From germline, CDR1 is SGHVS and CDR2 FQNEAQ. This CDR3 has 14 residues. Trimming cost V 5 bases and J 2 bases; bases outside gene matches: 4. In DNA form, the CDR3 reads TGTGCCAGCAGCCTAATAGCGGGGCAAGAGACCCAGTACTTC. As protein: CASSLIAGQETQYF. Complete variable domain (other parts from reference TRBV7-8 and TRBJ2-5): GAGVSQSPRYKVAKRGQDVALRCDPISGHVSLFWYQQALGQGPEFLTYFQNEAQLDKSGLPSDRFFAERPEGSVSTLKIQRTQQEDSAVYLCASSLIAGQETQYFGPGTRLLVL.

The DNA of the CDR3 is TGTGCCAGCAGCCCCCGGGACTACCTCTACAATGAGCAGTTCTTC. Residues: CASSPRDYLYNEQFF. The chain carries TRBV7-9 and TRBJ2-1; 7 nucleotides line up with TRBD2. J lost 3 bases, V lost 5 bases, and 7 bases had no gene match. This CDR3 is built from 15 residues. Germline CDR1 reads SEHNR; CDR2 reads FQNEAQ (reference sequence).

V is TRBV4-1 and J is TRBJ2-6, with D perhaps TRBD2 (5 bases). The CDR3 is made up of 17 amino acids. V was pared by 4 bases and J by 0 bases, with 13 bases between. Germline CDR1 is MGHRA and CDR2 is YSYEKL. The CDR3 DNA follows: TGCGCCAGCAGCCCCGGTCGAGGGTACTCTGGGGCCAACGTCCTGACTTTC. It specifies CASSPGRGYSGANVLTF.

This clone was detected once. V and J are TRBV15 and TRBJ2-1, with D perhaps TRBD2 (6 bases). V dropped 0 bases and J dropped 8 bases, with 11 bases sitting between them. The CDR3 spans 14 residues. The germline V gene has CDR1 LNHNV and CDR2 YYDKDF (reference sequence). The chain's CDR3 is CATSRDNSGDEQFF. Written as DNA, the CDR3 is TGTGCCACCAGCAGAGATAATAGCGGAGATGAGCAGTTCTTC.

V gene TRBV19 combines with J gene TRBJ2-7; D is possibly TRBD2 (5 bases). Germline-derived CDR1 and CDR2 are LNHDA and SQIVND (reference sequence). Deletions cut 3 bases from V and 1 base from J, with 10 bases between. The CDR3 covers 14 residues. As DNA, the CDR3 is TGTGCCAGTAGTATGCGAGGGAGTTCCTACGAGCAGTACTTC. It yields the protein CASSMRGSSYEQYF.

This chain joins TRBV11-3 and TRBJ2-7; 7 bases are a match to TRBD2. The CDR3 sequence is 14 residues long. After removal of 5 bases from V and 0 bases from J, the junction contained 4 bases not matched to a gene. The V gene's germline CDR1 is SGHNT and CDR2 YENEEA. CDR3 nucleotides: TGTGCCAGCAGCCTCAGCGGGACCTCCTACGAGCAGTACTTC. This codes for CASSLSGTSYEQYF.

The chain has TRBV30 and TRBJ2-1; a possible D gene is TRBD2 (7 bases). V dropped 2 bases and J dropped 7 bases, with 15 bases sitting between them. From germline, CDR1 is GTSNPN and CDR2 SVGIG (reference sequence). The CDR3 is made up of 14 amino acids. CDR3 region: CAWSRGGPGNEQFF. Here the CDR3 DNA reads TGTGCCTGGAGTCGCGGGGGCCCCGGGAATGAGCAGTTCTTC.

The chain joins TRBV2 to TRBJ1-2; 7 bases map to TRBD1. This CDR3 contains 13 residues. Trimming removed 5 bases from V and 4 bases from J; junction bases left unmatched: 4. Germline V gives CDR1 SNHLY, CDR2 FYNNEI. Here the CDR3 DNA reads TGTGCCAGCAGTCCGGACAGGATCTATGGCTACACCTTC. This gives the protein CASSPDRIYGYTF.

The CDR3 is CASSLWVGRHQAEQFF. DNA for the CDR3: TGTGCCAGCAGCTTATGGGTCGGGAGGCATCAGGCAGAGCAGTTCTTC. The V call is TRBV7-9, the J call TRBJ2-1; TRBD2 matches 7 bases. Germline V CDR1 and CDR2: SEHNR, FQNEAQ (reference sequence). This CDR3 is built from 16 residues. The J segment lost 10 bases and the V segment lost 2 bases, leaving 14 bases of the junction unmatched.

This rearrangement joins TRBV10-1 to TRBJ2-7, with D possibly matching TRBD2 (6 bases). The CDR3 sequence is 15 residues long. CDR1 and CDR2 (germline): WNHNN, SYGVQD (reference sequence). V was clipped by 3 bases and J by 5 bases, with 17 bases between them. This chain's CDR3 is CASSDGSPWVDEQYF. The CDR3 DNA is TGCGCCAGCAGTGACGGGAGCCCGTGGGTCGACGAGCAGTACTTC.

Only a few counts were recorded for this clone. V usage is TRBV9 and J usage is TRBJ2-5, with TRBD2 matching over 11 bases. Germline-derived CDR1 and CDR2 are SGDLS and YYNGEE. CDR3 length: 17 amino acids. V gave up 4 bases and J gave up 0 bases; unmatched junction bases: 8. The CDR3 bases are TGTGCCAGCAGCCCCCGGACTAGCGGGTTGTACCAAGAGACCCAGTACTTC. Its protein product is CASSPRTSGLYQETQYF. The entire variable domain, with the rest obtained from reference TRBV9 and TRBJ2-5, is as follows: DSGVTQTPKHLITATGQRVTLRCSPRSGDLSVYWYQQSLDQGLQFLIQYYNGEERAKGNILERFSAQQFPDLHSELNLSSLELGDSALYFCASSPRTSGLYQETQYFGPGTRLLVL.

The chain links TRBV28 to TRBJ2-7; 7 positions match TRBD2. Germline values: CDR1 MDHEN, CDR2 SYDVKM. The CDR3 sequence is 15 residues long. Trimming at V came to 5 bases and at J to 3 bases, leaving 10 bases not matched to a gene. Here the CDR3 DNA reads TGTGCCAGCAGTCCTAGCGGTGGGATCATCTACGAGCAGTACTTC. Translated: CASSPSGGIIYEQYF.

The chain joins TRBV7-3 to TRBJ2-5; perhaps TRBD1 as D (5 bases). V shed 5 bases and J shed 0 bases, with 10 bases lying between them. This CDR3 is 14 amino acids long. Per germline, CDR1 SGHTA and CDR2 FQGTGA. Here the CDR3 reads CASSPQGNQETQYF. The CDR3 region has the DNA TGTGCCAGCAGCCCTCAGGGCAACCAAGAGACCCAGTACTTC.

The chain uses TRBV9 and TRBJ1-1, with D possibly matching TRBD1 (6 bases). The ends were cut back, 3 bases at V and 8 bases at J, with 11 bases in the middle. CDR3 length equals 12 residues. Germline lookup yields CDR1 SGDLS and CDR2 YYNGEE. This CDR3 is CASSGTGPEAFF. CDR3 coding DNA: TGTGCCAGCAGCGGAACAGGGCCCGAAGCTTTCTTT.

CDR3 sequence reads: CASSKLTSGRGNEQYF. The CDR3 bases are TGTGCCAGCAGTAAGTTGACTAGCGGGAGGGGGAACGAGCAGTACTTC. The chain combines TRBV28 with TRBJ2-7; TRBD2 matches 14 bases. CDR3 length: 16 amino acids. Germline CDR1 is MDHEN and CDR2 is SYDVKM. The ends lost 5 bases at V and 5 bases at J; junction bases unmatched: 8.

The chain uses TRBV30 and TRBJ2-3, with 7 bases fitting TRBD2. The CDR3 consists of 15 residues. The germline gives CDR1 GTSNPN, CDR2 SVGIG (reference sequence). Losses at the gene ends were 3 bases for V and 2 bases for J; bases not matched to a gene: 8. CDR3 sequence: CAWRALADHTDTQYF. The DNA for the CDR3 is TGTGCCTGGAGAGCCCTAGCGGACCACACAGATACGCAGTATTTT.

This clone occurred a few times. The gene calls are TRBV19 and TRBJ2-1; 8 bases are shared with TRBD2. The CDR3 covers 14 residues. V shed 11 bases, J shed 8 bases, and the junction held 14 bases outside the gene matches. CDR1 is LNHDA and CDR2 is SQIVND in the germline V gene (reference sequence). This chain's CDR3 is CAVREREWADEQFF. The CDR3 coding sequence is TGTGCCGTCCGGGAGCGGGAGTGGGCAGATGAGCAGTTCTTC. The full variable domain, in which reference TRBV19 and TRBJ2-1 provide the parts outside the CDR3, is DGGITQSPKYLFRKEGQNVTLSCEQNLNHDAMYWYRQDPGQGLRLIYYSQIVNDFQKGDIAEGYSVSREKKESFPLTVTSAQKNPTAFYLCAVREREWADEQFFGPGTRLTVL.

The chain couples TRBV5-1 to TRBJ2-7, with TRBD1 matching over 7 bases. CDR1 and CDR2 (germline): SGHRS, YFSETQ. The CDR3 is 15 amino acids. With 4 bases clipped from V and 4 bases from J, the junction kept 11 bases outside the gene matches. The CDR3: CASSMAGTATYEQYF. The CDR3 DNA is TGCGCCAGCAGCATGGCCGGGACAGCTACTTACGAGCAGTACTTC.

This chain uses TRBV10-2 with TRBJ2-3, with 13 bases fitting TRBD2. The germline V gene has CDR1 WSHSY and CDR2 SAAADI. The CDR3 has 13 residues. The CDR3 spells CATGLAGADTQYF. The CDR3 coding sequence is TGCGCTACCGGACTAGCGGGAGCAGATACGCAGTATTTT.

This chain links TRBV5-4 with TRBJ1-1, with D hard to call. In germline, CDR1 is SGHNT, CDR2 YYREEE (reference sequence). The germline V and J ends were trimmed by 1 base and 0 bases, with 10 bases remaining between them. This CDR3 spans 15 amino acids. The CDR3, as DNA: TGTGCCAGCAGCTTGAAAGGAGCCGTGAACACTGAAGCTTTCTTT. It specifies CASSLKGAVNTEAFF.

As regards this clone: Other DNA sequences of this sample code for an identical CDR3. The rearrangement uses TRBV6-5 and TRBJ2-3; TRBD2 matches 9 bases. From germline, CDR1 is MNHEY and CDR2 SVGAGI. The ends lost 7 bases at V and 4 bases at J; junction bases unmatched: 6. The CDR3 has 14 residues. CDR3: CASKTSGSADTQYF. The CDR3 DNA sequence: TGTGCCAGCAAGACTAGCGGCTCTGCAGATACGCAGTATTTT.

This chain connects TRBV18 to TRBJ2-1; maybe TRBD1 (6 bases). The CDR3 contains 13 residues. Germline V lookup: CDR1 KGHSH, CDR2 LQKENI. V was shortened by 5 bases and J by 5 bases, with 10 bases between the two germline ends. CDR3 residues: CASSTGRDNEQFF. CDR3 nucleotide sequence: TGTGCCAGCTCAACAGGGCGGGACAATGAGCAGTTCTTC.

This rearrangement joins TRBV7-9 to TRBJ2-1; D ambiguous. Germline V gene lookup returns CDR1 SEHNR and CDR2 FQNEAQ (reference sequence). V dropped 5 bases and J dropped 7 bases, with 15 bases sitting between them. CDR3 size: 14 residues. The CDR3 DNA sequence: TGTGCCAGCAGCCCCCTTGACTTGGCGAATGAGCAGTTCTTC. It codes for CASSPLDLANEQFF.